The sequence of this T cell receptor (beta chain) was determined in a study of radiation and T cells in renal cell carcinoma. Study results and caveats: Pretreatment tumor biopsies were lacking, so baseline clonotypes are unknown. From baseline, blood top tumor clonotypes peaked at 2 weeks post-radiation.

The V and J ends lost 0 bases and 2 bases, in that order; junction bases with no gene match: 2. This CDR3 region has 15 residues. Germline CDR1 and CDR2: SGHRS and YFSETQ. Time point of the sample: blood 4 weeks post-SBRT, at nephrectomy. The sample's treatment: 15 Gy SBRT to primary tumor, nephrectomy 4 weeks later. Nephrectomy followed 15 Gy stereotactic body radiation by 4 weeks. The tumor was a clear cell renal cell carcinoma. Clones were read by immunoSEQ multiplex PCR, and TCRdb kept only the in-frame ones, dropping some. The sample includes about 77,000 clones, roughly 83% of them seen just once. In the case of this clone: The antigen is undetermined.

This chain uses TRBV5-1 with TRBJ2-1; 7 bases align to TRBD1. The starting material was blood, obtained from a patient whose treatment included radiotherapy and nephrectomy. The source of this sequence is a woman aged 60-75 years with renal cell carcinoma. The CDR3 DNA reads as TGCGCCAGCAGCTTGGGAAGGGGGCCCTACAATGAGCAGTTCTTC. Translation gives CASSLGRGPYNEQFF.